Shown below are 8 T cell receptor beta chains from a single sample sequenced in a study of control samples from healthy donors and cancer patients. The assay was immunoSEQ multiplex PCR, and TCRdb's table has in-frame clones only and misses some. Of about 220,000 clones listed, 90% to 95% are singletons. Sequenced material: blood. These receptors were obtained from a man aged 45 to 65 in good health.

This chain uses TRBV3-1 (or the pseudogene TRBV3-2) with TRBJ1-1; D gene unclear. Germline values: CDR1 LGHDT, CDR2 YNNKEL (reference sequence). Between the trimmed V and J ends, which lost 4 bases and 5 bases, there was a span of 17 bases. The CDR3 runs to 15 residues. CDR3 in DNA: TGTGCCAGCAGCCTTCGCTCGGACGCGGGAACTGAAGCTTTCTTT. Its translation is CASSLRSDAGTEAFF.

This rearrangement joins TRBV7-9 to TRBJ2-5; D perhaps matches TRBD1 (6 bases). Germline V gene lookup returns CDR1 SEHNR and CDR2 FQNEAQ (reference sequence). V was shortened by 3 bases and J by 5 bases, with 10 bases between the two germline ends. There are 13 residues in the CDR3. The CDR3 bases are TGTGCCAGCAGCTTGGCAGGGGTGGAGACCCAGTACTTC. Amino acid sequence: CASSLAGVETQYF. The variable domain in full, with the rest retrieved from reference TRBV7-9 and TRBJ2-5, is DTGVSQNPRHKITKRGQNVTFRCDPISEHNRLYWYRQTLGQGPEFLTYFQNEAQLEKSRLLSDRFSAERPKGSFSTLEIQRTEQGDSAMYLCASSLAGVETQYFGPGTRLLVL.

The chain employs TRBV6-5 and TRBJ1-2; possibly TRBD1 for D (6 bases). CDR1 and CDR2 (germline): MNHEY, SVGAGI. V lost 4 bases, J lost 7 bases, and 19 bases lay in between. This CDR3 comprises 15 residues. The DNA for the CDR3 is TGTGCCAGCAGTTCCTTGAGAGGGGGTTCGGGTGGCTACACCTTC. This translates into CASSSLRGGSGGYTF.

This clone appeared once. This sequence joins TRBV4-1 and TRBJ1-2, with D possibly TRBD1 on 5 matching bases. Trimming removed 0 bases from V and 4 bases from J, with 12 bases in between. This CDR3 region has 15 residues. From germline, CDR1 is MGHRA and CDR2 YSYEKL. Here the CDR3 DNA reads TGCGCCAGCAGCCAAGACCGACAGCGTTCCTATGGCTACACCTTC. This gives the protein CASSQDRQRSYGYTF.

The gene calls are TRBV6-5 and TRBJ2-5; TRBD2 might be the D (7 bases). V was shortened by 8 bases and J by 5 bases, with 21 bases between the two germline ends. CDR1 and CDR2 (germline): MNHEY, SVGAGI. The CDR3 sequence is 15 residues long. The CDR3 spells CASGLRGGIRETQYF. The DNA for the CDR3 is TGTGCCAGCGGACTGAGGGGGGGGATCCGGGAGACCCAGTACTTC.

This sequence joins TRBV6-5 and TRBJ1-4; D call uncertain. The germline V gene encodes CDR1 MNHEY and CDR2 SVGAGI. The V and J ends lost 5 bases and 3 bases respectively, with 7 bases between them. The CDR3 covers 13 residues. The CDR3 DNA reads TGTGCCAGCAGTCGGCGGTCTAATGAAAAACTGTTTTTT. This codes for CASSRRSNEKLFF.

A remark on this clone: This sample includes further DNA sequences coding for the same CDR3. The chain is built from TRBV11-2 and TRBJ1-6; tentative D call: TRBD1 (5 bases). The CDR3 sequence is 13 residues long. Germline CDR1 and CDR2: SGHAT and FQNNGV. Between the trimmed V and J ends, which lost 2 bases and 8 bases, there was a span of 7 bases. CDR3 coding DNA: TGTGCCAGCAGCTTATTCAGGGATTCACCCCTCCACTTT. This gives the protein CASSLFRDSPLHF.

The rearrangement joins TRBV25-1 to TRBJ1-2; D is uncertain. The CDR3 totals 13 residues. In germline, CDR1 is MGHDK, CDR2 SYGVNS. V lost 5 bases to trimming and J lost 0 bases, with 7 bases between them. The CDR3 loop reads CASSSHANYGYTF. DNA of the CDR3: TGTGCCAGCAGTTCCCACGCTAACTATGGCTACACCTTC.